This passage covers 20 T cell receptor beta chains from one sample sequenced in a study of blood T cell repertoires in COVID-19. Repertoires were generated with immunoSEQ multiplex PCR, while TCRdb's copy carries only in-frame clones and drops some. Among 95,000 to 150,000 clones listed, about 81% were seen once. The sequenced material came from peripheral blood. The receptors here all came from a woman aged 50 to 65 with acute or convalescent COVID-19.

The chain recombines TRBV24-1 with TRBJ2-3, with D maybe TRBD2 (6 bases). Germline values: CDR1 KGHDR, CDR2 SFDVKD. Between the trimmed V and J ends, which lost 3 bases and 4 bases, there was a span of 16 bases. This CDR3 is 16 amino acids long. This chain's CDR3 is CATSDPVAGKADTQYF. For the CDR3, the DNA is TGTGCCACCAGTGATCCCGTGGCGGGAAAAGCAGATACGCAGTATTTT.

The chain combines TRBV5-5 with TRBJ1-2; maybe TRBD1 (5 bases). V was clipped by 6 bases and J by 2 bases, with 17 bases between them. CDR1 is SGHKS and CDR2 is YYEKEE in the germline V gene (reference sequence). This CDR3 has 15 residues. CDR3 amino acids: CASNLGDRPNYGYTF. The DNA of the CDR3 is TGTGCCAGCAATCTGGGTGACAGACCCAACTATGGCTACACCTTC. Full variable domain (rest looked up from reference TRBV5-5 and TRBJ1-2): DAGVTQSPTHLIKTRGQQVTLRCSPISGHKSVSWYQQVLGQGPQFIFQYYEKEERGRGNFPDRFSARQFPNYSSELNVNALLLGDSALYLCASNLGDRPNYGYTFGSGTRLTVV.

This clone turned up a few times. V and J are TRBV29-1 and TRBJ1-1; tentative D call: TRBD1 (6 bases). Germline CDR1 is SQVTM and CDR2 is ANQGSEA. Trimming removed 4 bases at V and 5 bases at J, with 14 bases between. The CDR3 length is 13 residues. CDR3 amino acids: CSVVRAGATEAFF. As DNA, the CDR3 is TGCAGCGTTGTGAGGGCGGGGGCGACTGAAGCTTTCTTT.

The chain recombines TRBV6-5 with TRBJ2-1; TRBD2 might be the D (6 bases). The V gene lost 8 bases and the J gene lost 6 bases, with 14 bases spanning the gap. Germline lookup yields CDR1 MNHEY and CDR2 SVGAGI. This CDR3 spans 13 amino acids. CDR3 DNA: TGTGCCAGCTCAGAGACTAGGGTCAATGAGCAGTTCTTC. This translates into CASSETRVNEQFF.

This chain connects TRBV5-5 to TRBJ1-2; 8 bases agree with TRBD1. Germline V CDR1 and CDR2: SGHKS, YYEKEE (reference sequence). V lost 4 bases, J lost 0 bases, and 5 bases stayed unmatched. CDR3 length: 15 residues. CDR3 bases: TGTGCCAGCAGCCTGGACAGGGCTCCTAACTATGGCTACACCTTC. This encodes CASSLDRAPNYGYTF.

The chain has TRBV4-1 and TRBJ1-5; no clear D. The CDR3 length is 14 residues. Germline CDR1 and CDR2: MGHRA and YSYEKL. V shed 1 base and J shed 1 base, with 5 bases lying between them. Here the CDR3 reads CASSQGRSNQPQHF. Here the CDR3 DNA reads TGCGCCAGCAGCCAAGGGCGGAGCAATCAGCCCCAGCATTTT.

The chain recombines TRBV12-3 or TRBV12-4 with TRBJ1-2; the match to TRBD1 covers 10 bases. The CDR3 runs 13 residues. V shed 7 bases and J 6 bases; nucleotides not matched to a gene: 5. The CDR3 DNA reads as TGTGCCAGCACCAGGGACAGGGGAGATGGCTACACCTTC. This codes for CASTRDRGDGYTF.

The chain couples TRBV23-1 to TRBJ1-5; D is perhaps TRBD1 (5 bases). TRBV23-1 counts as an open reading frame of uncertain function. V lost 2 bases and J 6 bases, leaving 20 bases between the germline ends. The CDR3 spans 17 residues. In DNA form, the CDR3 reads TGCGCCAGCAGTCAAAAATCCCGGGCAGGGCGTCCTCAGCCCCAGCATTTT. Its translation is CASSQKSRAGRPQPQHF.

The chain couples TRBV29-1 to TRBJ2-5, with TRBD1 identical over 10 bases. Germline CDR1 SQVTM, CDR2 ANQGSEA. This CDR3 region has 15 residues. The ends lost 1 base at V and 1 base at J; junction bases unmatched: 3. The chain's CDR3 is CSVEGDRGGQETQYF. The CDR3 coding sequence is TGCAGCGTTGAAGGGGACAGGGGTGGCCAAGAGACCCAGTACTTC.

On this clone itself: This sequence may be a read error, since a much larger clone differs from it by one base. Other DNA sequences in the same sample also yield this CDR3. The CDR3 is CASSQDFSPYEQYF. CDR3 nucleotides: TGTGCCAGCAGCCAAGATTTTAGCCCCTACGAGCAGTACTTT. The chain carries TRBV14 and TRBJ2-7; D ambiguous. In germline, CDR1 is SGHDN, CDR2 FVKESK. CDR3 length equals 14 residues.

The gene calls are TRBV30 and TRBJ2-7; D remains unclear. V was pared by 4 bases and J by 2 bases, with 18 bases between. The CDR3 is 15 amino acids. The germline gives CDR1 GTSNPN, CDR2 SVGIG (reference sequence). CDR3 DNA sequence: TGTGCCTGGACCCCGACCCTAGGCCTCACCTACGAGCAGTACTTC. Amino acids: CAWTPTLGLTYEQYF.

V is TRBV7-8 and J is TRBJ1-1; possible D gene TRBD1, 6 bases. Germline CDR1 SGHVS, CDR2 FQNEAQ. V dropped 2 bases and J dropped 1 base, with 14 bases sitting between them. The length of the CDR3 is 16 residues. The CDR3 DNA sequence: TGTGCCAGCAGCTTATTGGGTGGACAGACGAACACTGAAGCTTTCTTT. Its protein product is CASSLLGGQTNTEAFF.

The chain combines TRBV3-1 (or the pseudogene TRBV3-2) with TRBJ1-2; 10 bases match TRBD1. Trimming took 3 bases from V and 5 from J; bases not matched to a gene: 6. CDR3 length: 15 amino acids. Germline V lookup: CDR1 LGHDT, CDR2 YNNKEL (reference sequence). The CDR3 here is CASSHSGTGEYGYTF. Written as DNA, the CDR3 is TGTGCCAGCAGCCACTCCGGGACAGGGGAATATGGCTACACCTTC.

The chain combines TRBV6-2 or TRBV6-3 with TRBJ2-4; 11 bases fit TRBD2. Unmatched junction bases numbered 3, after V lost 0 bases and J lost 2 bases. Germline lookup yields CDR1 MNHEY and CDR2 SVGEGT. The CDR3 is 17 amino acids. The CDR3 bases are TGTGCCAGCAGTTACTCGGGACTAGCGGCTACCAAAAACATTCAGTACTTC. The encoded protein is CASSYSGLAATKNIQYF.

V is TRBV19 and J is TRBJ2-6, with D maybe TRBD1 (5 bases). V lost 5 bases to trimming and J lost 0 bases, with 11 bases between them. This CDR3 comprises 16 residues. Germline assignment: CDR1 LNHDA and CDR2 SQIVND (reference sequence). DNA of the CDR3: TGTGCCAGTAGTCCCGACAGAGGCTCTGGGGCCAACGTCCTGACTTTC. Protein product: CASSPDRGSGANVLTF.

CDR3 residues: CAISRGQGEVGNTQYF. In DNA form, the CDR3 reads TGTGCCATCAGCCGCGGACAGGGAGAGGTCGGGAATACGCAGTATTTT. The chain uses TRBV10-3 and TRBJ2-3, with 8 nucleotides matching TRBD1. The germline CDR1 and CDR2 sequences are ENHRY and SYGVKD. Unmatched junction bases numbered 15, after V lost 6 bases and J lost 7 bases. CDR3 length: 16 amino acids.

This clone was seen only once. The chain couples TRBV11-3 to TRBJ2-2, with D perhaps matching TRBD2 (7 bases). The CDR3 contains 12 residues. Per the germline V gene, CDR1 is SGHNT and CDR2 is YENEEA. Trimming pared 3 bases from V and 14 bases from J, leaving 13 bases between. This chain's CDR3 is CASSLGGGALFF. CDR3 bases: TGTGCCAGCAGCTTGGGAGGGGGGGCTCTGTTTTTT. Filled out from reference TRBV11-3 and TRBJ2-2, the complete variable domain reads EAGVVQSPRYKIIEKKQPVAFWCNPISGHNTLYWYLQNLGQGPELLIRYENEEAVDDSQLPKDRFSAERLKGVDSTLKIQPAELGDSAVYLCASSLGGGALFFGEGSRLTVL.

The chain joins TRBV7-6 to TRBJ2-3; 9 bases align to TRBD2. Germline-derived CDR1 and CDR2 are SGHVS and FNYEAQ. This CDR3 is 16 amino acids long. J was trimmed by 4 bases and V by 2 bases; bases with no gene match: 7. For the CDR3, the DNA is TGTGCCAGCAGCTTACGCGGCGGGGGGGACGCAGATACGCAGTATTTT. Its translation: CASSLRGGGDADTQYF.

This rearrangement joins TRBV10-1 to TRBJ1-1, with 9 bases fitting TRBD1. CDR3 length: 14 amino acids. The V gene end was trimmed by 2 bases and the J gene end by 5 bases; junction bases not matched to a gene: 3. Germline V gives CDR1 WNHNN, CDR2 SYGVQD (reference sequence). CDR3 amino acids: CASSEGTGKTEAFF. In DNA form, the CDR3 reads TGCGCCAGCAGTGAGGGGACAGGGAAAACTGAAGCTTTCTTT.

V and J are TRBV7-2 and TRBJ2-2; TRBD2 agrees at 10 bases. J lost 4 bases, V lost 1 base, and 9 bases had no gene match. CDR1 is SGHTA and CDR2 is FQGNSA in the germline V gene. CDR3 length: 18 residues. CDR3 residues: CASSLVSSGRSGTGELFF. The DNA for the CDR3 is TGTGCCAGCAGCTTAGTTAGTAGCGGGAGGTCGGGCACCGGGGAGCTGTTTTTT.